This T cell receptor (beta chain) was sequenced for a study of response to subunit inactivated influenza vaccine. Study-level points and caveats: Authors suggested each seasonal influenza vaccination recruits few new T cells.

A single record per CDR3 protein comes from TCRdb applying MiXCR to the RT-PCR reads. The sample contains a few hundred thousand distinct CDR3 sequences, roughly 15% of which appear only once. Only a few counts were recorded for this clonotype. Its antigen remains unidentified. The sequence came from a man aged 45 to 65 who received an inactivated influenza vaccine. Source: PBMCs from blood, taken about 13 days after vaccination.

The CDR3 protein is CASTMAGQGNTEAFF. The CDR3 DNA reads as TGTGCCAGCACGATGGCGGGACAGGGGAACACTGAAGCTTTCTTT. The chain recombines TRBV28 with TRBJ1-1, with TRBD1 identical over 9 bases. Per germline, CDR1 MDHEN and CDR2 SYDVKM. Trimming cost V 7 bases and J 1 base; bases outside gene matches: 7. This CDR3 contains 15 residues.